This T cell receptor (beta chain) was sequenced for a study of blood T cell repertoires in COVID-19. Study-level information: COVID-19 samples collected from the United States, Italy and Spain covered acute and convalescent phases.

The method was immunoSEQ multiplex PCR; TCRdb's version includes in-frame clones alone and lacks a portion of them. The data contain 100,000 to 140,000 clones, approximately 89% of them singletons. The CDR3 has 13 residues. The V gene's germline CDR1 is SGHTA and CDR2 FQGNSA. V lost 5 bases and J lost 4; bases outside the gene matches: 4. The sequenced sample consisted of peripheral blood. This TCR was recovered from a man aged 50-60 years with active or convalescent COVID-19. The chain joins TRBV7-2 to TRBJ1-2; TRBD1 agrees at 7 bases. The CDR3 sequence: CASSTRQGYGYTF. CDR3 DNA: TGTGCCAGCAGCACCCGACAGGGCTATGGCTACACCTTC.